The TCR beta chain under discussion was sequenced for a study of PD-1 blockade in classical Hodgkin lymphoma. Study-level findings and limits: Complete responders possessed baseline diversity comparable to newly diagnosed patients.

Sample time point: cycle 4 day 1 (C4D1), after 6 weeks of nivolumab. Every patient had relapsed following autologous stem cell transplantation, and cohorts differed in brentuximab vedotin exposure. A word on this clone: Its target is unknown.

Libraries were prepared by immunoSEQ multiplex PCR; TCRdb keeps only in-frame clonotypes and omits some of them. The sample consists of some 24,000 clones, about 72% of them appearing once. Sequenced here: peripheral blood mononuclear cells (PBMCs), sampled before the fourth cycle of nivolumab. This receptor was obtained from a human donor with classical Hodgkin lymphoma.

Written as DNA, the CDR3 is TGTGCCAGCATCGCCGAGTGGGCAGGGCGAGCTTTCTTT. Its translation is CASIAEWAGRAFF. This rearrangement joins TRBV28 to TRBJ1-1, with D maybe TRBD1 (5 bases). The CDR3 consists of 13 residues. CDR1 is MDHEN, CDR2 SYDVKM, per germline. V dropped 7 bases and J dropped 10 bases, with 19 bases sitting between them.